Below are 32 T cell receptor beta chains sequenced from a single sample in a study of T-cell reconstitution after alpha-beta-depleted transplantation in children. Unique molecular identifiers were built into the TCRbeta library. TCRdb fed the PCR reads into MiXCR, producing one record per CDR3 protein. The table has roughly 120,000 distinct CDR3 sequences, 10% seen once. The sequencing used PBMCs, collected before TCRalphabeta/CD19-depleted stem cell transplant. Receptor source: a boy aged 2-9 years with acute lymphoblastic leukemia, due to receive a stem cell transplant.

This clonotype was seen a handful of times. The chain joins TRBV18 to TRBJ2-2, with D hard to call. Germline CDR1 KGHSH, CDR2 LQKENI. V lost 3 bases to trimming and J lost 3 bases, with 11 bases between them. The CDR3 length is 15 residues. The CDR3 spells CASSPIPLYTGELFF. The CDR3 coding sequence is TGTGCCAGCTCACCTATCCCCTTGTACACCGGGGAGCTGTTTTTT.

The table lists this clonotype with many counts. The V gene is TRBV18, the J gene TRBJ2-7, with 7 bases identical to TRBD2. CDR1 is KGHSH and CDR2 is LQKENI in the germline V gene. This CDR3 has 13 amino acids. V shed 3 bases, J shed 3 bases, and the junction held 2 bases outside the gene matches. This CDR3 is CASSPGGNYEQYF. In DNA form, the CDR3 reads TGTGCCAGCTCACCGGGAGGGAACTACGAGCAGTACTTC.

The chain has TRBV24-1 and TRBJ2-4, with TRBD2 identical over 9 bases. CDR3 length equals 16 residues. V shed 7 bases, J shed 0 bases, and the junction held 6 bases outside the gene matches. The germline CDR1 and CDR2 sequences are KGHDR and SFDVKD. This chain's CDR3 is CATSRGGEGAKNIQYF. As DNA, the CDR3 is TGTGCCACCAGCCGCGGGGGGGAGGGAGCCAAAAACATTCAGTACTTC.

The chain joins TRBV20-1 to TRBJ1-1; 9 bases are shared with TRBD1. CDR3 length equals 14 residues. Trimming at V came to 5 bases and at J to 4 bases, leaving 8 bases not matched to a gene. From germline, CDR1 is DFQATT and CDR2 SNEGSKA (reference sequence). This CDR3 reads CSAPDRDRATEAFF. The CDR3 nucleotides read TGCAGTGCTCCTGACCGGGACAGGGCCACTGAAGCTTTCTTT.

This clonotype was detected only a few times. The chain joins TRBV20-1 to TRBJ2-7; D unresolved. Looked up from germline, CDR1 is DFQATT and CDR2 is SNEGSKA (reference sequence). V was cut by 3 bases and J by 4 bases, with 10 bases left in between. This CDR3 is 12 amino acids long. CDR3 bases: TGCAGTGCTAGCGGGTCCTTTTACGAGCAGTACTTC. It codes for CSASGSFYEQYF.

The CDR3 nucleotides are TGTGCCATCAGTGGGAACAGTCGTTGGGACACTGAAGCTTTCTTT. Protein: CAISGNSRWDTEAFF. The V call is TRBV10-3, the J call TRBJ1-1; unclear D gene. V dropped 4 bases and J dropped 3 bases, with 15 bases sitting between them. The CDR3 runs 15 residues. Germline V gene sequence: CDR1 ENHRY, CDR2 SYGVKD.

Ten or more counts support this clonotype. J is TRBJ2-7 and V is TRBV27; the match to TRBD1 covers 10 bases. V lost 6 bases to trimming and J lost 1 base; unmatched junction nucleotides: 3. The CDR3 totals 14 residues. Germline lookup yields CDR1 MNHEY and CDR2 SMNVEV (reference sequence). Written as DNA, the CDR3 is TGTGCCAGCAGCTCGGACAGGGGGTCCTACGAGCAGTACTTC. Protein product: CASSSDRGSYEQYF.

This clonotype was seen many times. This chain uses TRBV6-5 with TRBJ1-5; no reliable D call. In germline, CDR1 is MNHEY, CDR2 SVGAGI. The V end lost 2 bases, the J end lost 5 bases, and 7 bases lay between the germline ends. The CDR3 consists of 13 residues. The chain's CDR3 is CASSYGTHQPQHF. In nucleotides, the CDR3 is TGTGCCAGCAGTTACGGCACTCATCAGCCCCAGCATTTT.

At least ten counts were recorded for this clonotype. The chain employs TRBV5-8 and TRBJ2-1; 8 nucleotides align to TRBD2. V gave up 3 bases and J gave up 2 bases; unmatched junction bases: 13. Germline CDR1 reads SGHTS; CDR2 reads YDEGEE. The CDR3 sequence is 18 residues long. The CDR3: CASSSRLNSGATYNEQFF. The CDR3 DNA is TGTGCCAGCAGCTCACGTCTAAATAGCGGGGCCACCTACAATGAGCAGTTCTTC.

This clonotype was picked up one time. The chain recombines TRBV28 with TRBJ2-7, with 12 bases fitting TRBD2. The CDR3 is 15 residues long. Germline CDR1 MDHEN, CDR2 SYDVKM. V lost 5 bases to trimming and J lost 1 base; unmatched junction nucleotides: 3. DNA for the CDR3: TGTGCCAGCAGTCCACTAGCGGGAGGTTCCTACGAGCAGTACTTC. It encodes CASSPLAGGSYEQYF.

The rearrangement links TRBV7-8 to TRBJ2-6; D is possibly TRBD1 (5 bases). Trimming took off 1 base at V and 0 bases at J, with 13 bases between the two ends. Germline CDR1 is SGHVS and CDR2 is FQNEAQ. CDR3 length equals 18 residues. CDR3 sequence: CASSLGTDRTSGANVLTF. In DNA, the CDR3 is TGTGCCAGCAGCTTAGGCACAGACAGAACCTCTGGGGCCAACGTCCTGACTTTC. The full variable domain, its missing parts supplied by reference TRBV7-8 and TRBJ2-6, is GAGVSQSPRYKVAKRGQDVALRCDPISGHVSLFWYQQALGQGPEFLTYFQNEAQLDKSGLPSDRFFAERPEGSVSTLKIQRTQQEDSAVYLCASSLGTDRTSGANVLTFGAGSRLTVL.

The table lists this clonotype with a few counts. The CDR3 DNA sequence: TGTGCCAGTAAGGGCCTAGCGAGGAACACCGGGGAGCTGTTTTTT. Protein: CASKGLARNTGELFF. The chain is built from TRBV19 and TRBJ2-2; D might be TRBD2 (6 bases). The CDR3 extends over 15 amino acids. Germline CDR1 and CDR2: LNHDA and SQIVND (reference sequence). V was shortened by 7 bases and J by 1 base, with 13 bases between the two germline ends.

This clonotype was recorded many times. CDR3 protein: CASSYEGGTPSSTDTQYF. The CDR3 DNA sequence: TGTGCCAGCAGTTACGAAGGCGGGACGCCCTCTAGCACAGATACGCAGTATTTT. The rearrangement links TRBV6-5 to TRBJ2-3; tentatively, D is TRBD2 (6 bases). This CDR3 spans 18 amino acids. Germline V CDR1 and CDR2: MNHEY, SVGAGI. The ends were cut back, 2 bases at V and 0 bases at J, with 18 bases in the middle.

The CDR3 loop is CASSQARQGHTEAFF. CDR3 sequence (DNA): TGTGCCAGCAGCCAAGCCCGACAGGGTCACACTGAAGCTTTCTTT. The gene calls are TRBV14 and TRBJ1-1; TRBD1 matches at 7 bases. This CDR3 has 15 amino acids. J gave up 3 bases and V 1 base, and 5 bases lay outside the gene matches. Per the germline V gene, CDR1 is SGHDN and CDR2 is FVKESK.

This clonotype was counted a few times. The chain uses TRBV20-1 and TRBJ2-3; 8 bases are shared with TRBD2. This CDR3 is built from 16 residues. Germline CDR1 reads DFQATT; CDR2 reads SNEGSKA (reference sequence). The junction had 8 bases not matched to a gene; V was cut back by 0 bases and J by 3 bases. The CDR3 DNA reads TGCAGTGCTAGAGATCTGTCGGGAGGGTTGACAGATACGCAGTATTTT. It encodes CSARDLSGGLTDTQYF.

This clonotype was detected a few times. The CDR3 coding sequence is TGCAGCGTTGAAGGGAAGAATGAGCAGTTCTTC. The encoded protein is CSVEGKNEQFF. The chain employs TRBV29-1 and TRBJ2-1; D ambiguous. Germline lookup yields CDR1 SQVTM and CDR2 ANQGSEA. V was trimmed by 1 base and J by 7 bases, leaving 5 bases between them. This CDR3 comprises 11 residues.

This clonotype was counted only a few times. V and J are TRBV4-1 and TRBJ2-2; unclear D gene. The CDR3 sequence is 17 residues long. Germline V gene sequence: CDR1 MGHRA, CDR2 YSYEKL. Trimming shortened V by 0 bases and J by 0 bases, and 11 bases separated the two germline ends. DNA of the CDR3: TGCGCCAGCAGCCAAGATGGCCCCGGGTCGAACACCGGGGAGCTGTTTTTT. This translates into CASSQDGPGSNTGELFF.

This chain uses TRBV12-3 or TRBV12-4 with TRBJ1-6; D gene unclear. V lost 5 bases and J lost 9, with 11 bases in between. The CDR3 length is 13 residues. The DNA of the CDR3 is TGTGCCAGCAGTGTAGGTTTTAGTTCACCCCTCCACTTT. It yields the protein CASSVGFSSPLHF.

The chain links TRBV5-1 to TRBJ2-5; D may be TRBD2 (6 bases). Germline V lookup: CDR1 SGHRS, CDR2 YFSETQ. The CDR3 totals 14 residues. The V end was cut by 6 bases, the J end by 5 bases, with 17 bases between. In DNA form, the CDR3 reads TGCGCCAGCAAAAGTCCGGGACTCTCGGAGACCCAGTACTTC. Translated, it gives CASKSPGLSETQYF.

The rearrangement uses TRBV30 and TRBJ1-6; D not resolved. This CDR3 has 14 residues. Deletions cut 5 bases from V and 10 bases from J, with 18 bases between. The germline gives CDR1 GTSNPN, CDR2 SVGIG (reference sequence). This CDR3 reads CAWGRPNGGSPLHF. The CDR3, as DNA: TGTGCCTGGGGAAGACCAAATGGTGGGTCACCCCTCCACTTT.

The CDR3 region is CASSYVQQGGPGELFF. The CDR3 nucleotides read TGTGCCAGCAGTTACGTTCAACAGGGGGGACCCGGGGAGCTGTTTTTT. The chain combines TRBV6-5 with TRBJ2-2; 8 nucleotides match TRBD1. Germline CDR1 and CDR2: MNHEY and SVGAGI. There are 16 residues in the CDR3. The J segment lost 6 bases and the V segment lost 2 bases, leaving 8 bases of the junction unmatched.

V and J are TRBV5-1 and TRBJ2-5; D is unresolved. The germline V and J ends were trimmed by 2 bases and 3 bases, with 8 bases remaining between them. Germline CDR1 and CDR2: SGHRS and YFSETQ. The CDR3 length is 13 residues. The CDR3 DNA follows: TGCGCCAGCAGCTTTTCAGGAAAAGAGACCCAGTACTTC. Translating it yields CASSFSGKETQYF. Drawing the rest from reference TRBV5-1 and TRBJ2-5, the complete variable domain is KAGVTQTPRYLIKTRGQQVTLSCSPISGHRSVSWYQQTPGQGLQFLFEYFSETQRNKGNFPGRFSGRQFSNSRSEMNVSTLELGDSALYLCASSFSGKETQYFGPGTRLLVL.

This chain uses TRBV20-1 with TRBJ1-3; TRBD1 aligns across 7 bases. Trimming cost V 3 bases and J 5 bases; bases outside gene matches: 10. Germline CDR1 DFQATT, CDR2 SNEGSKA (reference sequence). The CDR3 runs 15 residues. The CDR3, as DNA: TGCAGTGCTAGGCGTCATACAGGGGCTCGAAACACCATATATTTT. Translation gives CSARRHTGARNTIYF.

In its sample, this clonotype was seen a few times. This chain links TRBV24-1 with TRBJ2-7; 7 bases agree with TRBD1. The trim removed 3 bases at V and 5 bases at J, leaving 3 bases unmatched. The germline V gene encodes CDR1 KGHDR and CDR2 SFDVKD. This CDR3 contains 13 residues. The CDR3 region is CATSDSDRDEQYF. The DNA of the CDR3 is TGTGCCACCAGTGATAGTGACAGGGACGAGCAGTACTTC.

This rearrangement joins TRBV5-1 to TRBJ2-4, with D hard to call. Trimming took 0 bases from V and 9 from J, leaving 7 bases between them. The germline gives CDR1 SGHRS, CDR2 YFSETQ. This CDR3 contains 12 residues. CDR3 loop: CASSLDSGIQYF. Here the CDR3 DNA reads TGCGCCAGCAGCTTGGATTCGGGCATTCAGTACTTC.

There are a few counts of this clonotype. The chain employs TRBV18 and TRBJ2-1; no definite D call. The V end lost 3 bases, the J end lost 7 bases, and 10 bases lay between the germline ends. This CDR3 comprises 13 residues. The germline V gene encodes CDR1 KGHSH and CDR2 LQKENI. For the CDR3, the DNA is TGTGCCAGCTCACCGACCTTTAGTAATGAGCAGTTCTTC. Its protein is CASSPTFSNEQFF.

This clonotype was counted between two and nine times. This chain joins TRBV7-6 and TRBJ2-1, with 13 positions matching TRBD2. This CDR3 has 16 residues. Trimming at V came to 4 bases and at J to 6 bases, leaving 6 bases not matched to a gene. Germline CDR1 and CDR2: SGHVS and FNYEAQ. CDR3 amino acids: CASSSRTSGSFNEQFF. CDR3 bases: TGTGCCAGCAGCTCACGGACTAGCGGGAGCTTCAATGAGCAGTTCTTC.

In its sample, this clonotype was seen many times. The V and J genes are TRBV5-6 and TRBJ1-1; TRBD1 might be the D (5 bases). CDR1 SGHDT and CDR2 YYEEEE come from the germline V gene. The CDR3 runs 16 residues. Trimming cost V 1 base and J 1 base, with 14 bases left between them. This chain's CDR3 is CASSLFGQGGNTEAFF. CDR3 bases: TGTGCCAGCAGCTTGTTTGGCCAGGGAGGGAACACTGAAGCTTTCTTT. Using reference TRBV5-6 and TRBJ1-1 for the parts outside the CDR3, the full variable domain is DAGVTQSPTHLIKTRGQQVTLRCSPKSGHDTVSWYQQALGQGPQFIFQYYEEEERQRGNFPDRFSGHQFPNYSSELNVNALLLGDSALYLCASSLFGQGGNTEAFFGQGTRLTVV.

This clonotype occurred a few times. J is TRBJ2-2 and V is TRBV4-2; 15 bases line up with TRBD2. The CDR3 extends over 20 amino acids. Germline CDR1 LGHNA, CDR2 YNFKEQ. The V gene end was trimmed by 0 bases and the J gene end by 3 bases; junction bases not matched to a gene: 8. The CDR3 reads CASSQDSGLAGGPYTGELFF. CDR3 DNA: TGTGCCAGCAGCCAAGATTCCGGACTAGCGGGAGGGCCTTACACCGGGGAGCTGTTTTTT.

This clonotype was counted only a few times. The chain couples TRBV20-1 to TRBJ2-5, with D possibly TRBD1 on 5 matching bases. The CDR3 runs to 15 residues. V was trimmed by 2 bases and J by 3 bases, leaving 16 bases between them. Per germline, CDR1 DFQATT and CDR2 SNEGSKA (reference sequence). CDR3 sequence (DNA): TGCAGTGCTAGATCGGCCCAGGGAAGGAAAGAGACCCAGTACTTC. Encoded protein: CSARSAQGRKETQYF.

The CDR3 region has the DNA TGCAGTGCCCGACTAGCGGGAGGGCCCCAAAATGAGCAGTTCTTC. This codes for CSARLAGGPQNEQFF. This chain uses TRBV20-1 with TRBJ2-1; 14 bases agree with TRBD2. V shed 6 bases, J shed 7 bases, and the junction held 8 bases outside the gene matches. The CDR3 consists of 15 residues. Looked up from germline, CDR1 is DFQATT and CDR2 is SNEGSKA (reference sequence).

The chain combines TRBV7-2 with TRBJ2-5; 9 nucleotides line up with TRBD1. Germline V CDR1 and CDR2: SGHTA, FQGNSA. Trimming took 1 base from V and 5 from J; bases not matched to a gene: 11. The CDR3 loop spans 17 amino acids. The CDR3 nucleotides read TGTGCCAGCAGCTTAGGTCGGGGGACAGGGTCTCGTGAGACCCAGTACTTC. Translating gives CASSLGRGTGSRETQYF.